Each of the 7 T cell receptor beta chains below was sequenced from the same sample in a study of blood T cell repertoires in COVID-19. Data came from immunoSEQ multiplex PCR; TCRdb stores just in-frame clones and leaves some out. The table lists about 100,000 clones, 70% to 90% of them singletons. Sequences were obtained from peripheral blood. All receptors come from an older man with acute or convalescent COVID-19.

This clone has a single count. This chain connects TRBV5-1 to TRBJ2-3; D is possibly TRBD2 (5 bases). The CDR3 extends over 16 amino acids. Germline values: CDR1 SGHRS, CDR2 YFSETQ. V lost 0 bases, J lost 3 bases, and 14 bases lay in between. CDR3 in amino acids: CASSLVGGSGTDTQYF. The CDR3 coding sequence is TGCGCCAGCAGCTTGGTTGGTGGGAGTGGTACAGATACGCAGTATTTT.

The chain couples TRBV28 to TRBJ1-4, with 7 positions matching TRBD1. Germline CDR1 reads MDHEN; CDR2 reads SYDVKM. V lost 1 base and J lost 7; bases outside the gene matches: 12. This CDR3 spans 17 amino acids. The CDR3 here is CASSLSGQTGWGEKLFF. CDR3 in DNA: TGTGCCAGCAGTTTATCGGGTCAGACAGGGTGGGGTGAAAAACTGTTTTTT.

V is TRBV7-2 and J is TRBJ2-7; possible D gene TRBD2, 5 bases. Trimming removed 5 bases from V and 3 bases from J, with 8 bases in between. The CDR3 loop spans 12 amino acids. Germline CDR1 reads SGHTA; CDR2 reads FQGNSA. CDR3 protein: CASSRTGYEQYF. The CDR3 region has the DNA TGTGCCAGCAGCCGGACTGGCTACGAGCAGTACTTC.

The chain links TRBV2 to TRBJ1-1, with 7 bases that match TRBD1. V was clipped by 4 bases and J by 0 bases; unmatched bases: 2. CDR1 is SNHLY, CDR2 FYNNEI, per germline. The CDR3 has 14 residues. CDR3 residues: CASSGDSMNTEAFF. CDR3 bases: TGTGCCAGCAGTGGGGACAGCATGAACACTGAAGCTTTCTTT.

The genes are TRBV5-8 and TRBJ2-2; 8 bases are a match to TRBD1. The V segment lost 4 bases and the J segment 1 base; nucleotides outside the gene matches: 3. The CDR3 is 15 amino acids. Germline CDR1 and CDR2: SGHTS and YDEGEE. Here the CDR3 DNA reads TGTGCCAGCAGCACGGACAGGGTGAACACCGGGGAGCTGTTTTTT. Encoded protein: CASSTDRVNTGELFF.

The V and J genes are TRBV3-1 (or the pseudogene TRBV3-2) and TRBJ1-6; 8 bases agree with TRBD1. V gave up 4 bases and J gave up 10 bases; unmatched junction bases: 15. Germline CDR1 LGHDT, CDR2 YNNKEL (reference sequence). The CDR3 totals 17 residues. Here the CDR3 DNA reads TGTGCCAGCAGCCGGGGACAGGATATTGTTTGTCCCTCACCCCTCCACTTT. Residues: CASSRGQDIVCPSPLHF.

J is TRBJ2-5 and V is TRBV6-2 or TRBV6-3; TRBD1 matches 7 bases. The CDR3 extends over 15 amino acids. V shed 2 bases, J shed 1 base, and the junction held 4 bases outside the gene matches. CDR1 is MNHEY and CDR2 is SVGEGT in the germline V gene. The CDR3 bases are TGTGCCAGCAGTTACACCGGGACAGTCCAAGAGACCCAGTACTTC. The encoded protein is CASSYTGTVQETQYF.